These 19 T cell receptor beta chains share one sample of origin, sequenced in a study of blood T cell repertoires in COVID-19. Assay: immunoSEQ multiplex PCR; the TCRdb copy retains only in-frame clones and omits some. The sample records a few hundred thousand clones, roughly 90% being singletons. The sample taken for sequencing was peripheral blood. Every receptor here comes from a human donor in a cohort sampled during active COVID-19.

The rearrangement uses TRBV12-3 or TRBV12-4 and TRBJ1-2, with D possibly being TRBD1 (6 bases). V was pared by 9 bases and J by 8 bases, with 16 bases between. The CDR3 covers 12 residues. CDR3 amino acids: CASAPGARGYTF. DNA for the CDR3: TGTGCCAGTGCCCCAGGGGCACGCGGCTACACCTTC.

This clone came up once. The chain links TRBV15 to TRBJ1-2, with 8 bases aligning to TRBD1. Trimming removed 5 bases from V and 0 bases from J; junction bases left unmatched: 5. Germline assignment: CDR1 LNHNV and CDR2 YYDKDF (reference sequence). This CDR3 has 15 amino acids. CDR3 bases: TGTGCCACCAGCGCTCGGACAGGGACTAACTATGGCTACACCTTC. It translates to CATSARTGTNYGYTF.

Only a few counts were recorded for this clone. V is TRBV24-1 and J is TRBJ2-7; perhaps TRBD2 as D (6 bases). Trimming took off 7 bases at V and 5 bases at J, with 14 bases between the two ends. CDR3 length: 13 residues. CDR1 and CDR2 (germline): KGHDR, SFDVKD. In DNA, the CDR3 is TGTGCCACCAGGGCCGCGGGGCGAAACGAGCAGTACTTC. This sequence encodes CATRAAGRNEQYF.

The chain links TRBV4-3 to TRBJ2-7; TRBD1 is a possible D gene (5 bases). V shed 0 bases and J shed 5 bases, with 14 bases lying between them. The CDR3 is made up of 15 amino acids. Germline V lookup: CDR1 LGHNA, CDR2 YSLEER. The CDR3 bases are TGCGCCAGCAGCCAAGATGGGCAGGGCAACGACGAGCAGTACTTC. Its translation is CASSQDGQGNDEQYF.

This chain uses TRBV30 with TRBJ1-1; perhaps TRBD1 as D (6 bases). The CDR3 consists of 16 residues. Germline values: CDR1 GTSNPN, CDR2 SVGIG (reference sequence). Trimming stripped 2 bases from V and 0 bases from J, with 16 bases between. The CDR3 here is CAWSPGGQLMNTEAFF. CDR3 in DNA: TGTGCCTGGAGTCCGGGAGGACAGCTCATGAACACTGAAGCTTTCTTT.

This chain connects TRBV5-4 to TRBJ2-1; TRBD2 matches 9 bases. The V segment lost 4 bases and the J segment 2 bases; nucleotides outside the gene matches: 7. Germline CDR1 SGHNT, CDR2 YYREEE (reference sequence). CDR3 length: 16 amino acids. CDR3: CASSPEGTSPYNEQFF. In nucleotides, the CDR3 is TGTGCCAGCAGCCCTGAGGGGACTAGCCCCTACAATGAGCAGTTCTTC.

V and J are TRBV5-1 and TRBJ1-5; maybe TRBD1 (5 bases). The CDR3 is 14 amino acids. Trimming took off 5 bases at V and 3 bases at J, with 12 bases between the two ends. In germline, CDR1 is SGHRS, CDR2 YFSETQ. The CDR3 loop reads CASSPDSLNQPQHF. CDR3 DNA: TGCGCCAGCAGTCCAGACAGCCTCAATCAGCCCCAGCATTTT.

As DNA, the CDR3 is TGCGCCAGCAGCTTGGACCAGACAGAAATATATGGCTACACCTTC. Encoded protein: CASSLDQTEIYGYTF. This chain joins TRBV5-1 and TRBJ1-2, with a possible D match to TRBD1 (5 bases). Germline CDR1 is SGHRS and CDR2 is YFSETQ. The CDR3 contains 15 residues. V was clipped by 0 bases and J by 5 bases, with 14 bases between them.

The CDR3 nucleotides read TGTGCCACCAGTGACGGTCACCCCTACGAGCAGTACTTC. It specifies CATSDGHPYEQYF. The chain uses TRBV24-1 and TRBJ2-7; D remains unclear. The CDR3 length is 13 residues. Trimming removed 4 bases from V and 2 bases from J, with 8 bases in between. The germline V gene has CDR1 KGHDR and CDR2 SFDVKD.

The rearrangement uses TRBV9 and TRBJ1-1, with D tentatively TRBD1 (5 bases). The CDR3 extends over 12 amino acids. Germline V gene data show CDR1 as SGDLS and CDR2 as YYNGEE. Between the trimmed V and J ends, which lost 3 bases and 10 bases, there was a span of 13 bases. This CDR3 is CASSGSGYRAFF. The CDR3 DNA is TGTGCCAGCAGCGGATCAGGGTATAGAGCTTTCTTT.

The V and J genes are TRBV30 and TRBJ1-4; D gene uncertain. The CDR3 is made up of 14 amino acids. V was pared by 4 bases and J by 0 bases, with 9 bases between. CDR1 and CDR2 (germline): GTSNPN, SVGIG (reference sequence). CDR3 in amino acids: CAWNKGATNEKLFF. The CDR3 region has the DNA TGTGCCTGGAACAAGGGAGCAACTAATGAAAAACTGTTTTTT.

The chain has TRBV12-3 or TRBV12-4 and TRBJ1-4; D is uncertain. The CDR3 runs to 13 residues. V lost 5 bases, J lost 6 bases, and 10 bases lay in between. The CDR3 DNA follows: TGTGCCAGCAGTCCAACGCAGTATGAAAAACTGTTTTTT. Its protein product is CASSPTQYEKLFF.

The V call is TRBV27, the J call TRBJ1-2, with D unclear. Trimming cost V 8 bases and J 8 bases, with 24 bases left between them. Germline values: CDR1 MNHEY, CDR2 SMNVEV (reference sequence). The CDR3 extends over 15 amino acids. The CDR3 sequence: CASGERGGGIHGYTF. In DNA, the CDR3 is TGTGCCAGCGGCGAGAGAGGAGGCGGGATTCACGGCTACACCTTC.

This chain uses TRBV7-3 with TRBJ1-5, with D possibly TRBD1 on 5 matching bases. Deletions cut 6 bases from V and 3 bases from J, with 12 bases between. The CDR3 is made up of 14 amino acids. From germline, CDR1 is SGHTA and CDR2 FQGTGA. The CDR3 DNA sequence: TGTGCCAGCAGTCGGCGGGACCCCAATCAGCCCCAGCATTTT. Its translation is CASSRRDPNQPQHF. Full variable domain (outside the CDR3, taken from reference TRBV7-3 and TRBJ1-5): GAGVSQTPSNKVTEKGKYVELRCDPISGHTALYWYRQSLGQGPEFLIYFQGTGAADDSGLPNDRFFAVRPEGSVSTLKIQRTERGDSAVYLCASSRRDPNQPQHFGDGTRLSIL.

The chain links TRBV3-1 (or the pseudogene TRBV3-2) to TRBJ1-5; 9 bases agree with TRBD1. The CDR3 is made up of 16 amino acids. CDR1 is LGHDT, CDR2 YNNKEL, per germline (reference sequence). The J segment lost 2 bases and the V segment lost 4 bases, leaving 6 bases of the junction unmatched. Written as DNA, the CDR3 is TGTGCCAGCAGCCCTAGGACAGGGGCTGGCAATCAGCCCCAGCATTTT. Its translation is CASSPRTGAGNQPQHF.

V gene TRBV5-1 combines with J gene TRBJ2-7; 7 bases agree with TRBD2. The CDR3 extends over 18 amino acids. Trimming removed 1 base from V and 0 bases from J; junction bases left unmatched: 13. The germline V gene has CDR1 SGHRS and CDR2 YFSETQ. CDR3 sequence (DNA): TGCGCCAGCAGCTTGAGCCAGGAGGGCGGGGGACGCTCCTACGAGCAGTACTTC. Protein product: CASSLSQEGGGRSYEQYF. Together with reference TRBV5-1 and TRBJ2-7, the CDR3 gives the full variable domain: KAGVTQTPRYLIKTRGQQVTLSCSPISGHRSVSWYQQTPGQGLQFLFEYFSETQRNKGNFPGRFSGRQFSNSRSEMNVSTLELGDSALYLCASSLSQEGGGRSYEQYFGPGTRLTVT.

CDR3 DNA: TGTGCCAGCAGTTGGCTAGCGGACTCCTACGAGCAGTACTTC. The encoded protein is CASSWLADSYEQYF. The chain employs TRBV2 and TRBJ2-7; 7 nucleotides line up with TRBD2. The CDR3 contains 14 residues. Germline values: CDR1 SNHLY, CDR2 FYNNEI. The V gene end was trimmed by 5 bases and the J gene end by 0 bases; junction bases not matched to a gene: 4.

V usage is TRBV5-4 and J usage is TRBJ1-2; 11 bases line up with TRBD1. J lost 3 bases, V lost 5 bases, and 12 bases had no gene match. The CDR3 runs 17 residues. Per the germline V gene, CDR1 is SGHNT and CDR2 is YYREEE (reference sequence). The CDR3 here is CASRAGTGGVMDYGYTF. For the CDR3, the DNA is TGTGCCAGCAGAGCCGGGACAGGGGGGGTAATGGACTATGGCTACACCTTC.

This clone was counted between two and nine times. The genes are TRBV3-1 (or the pseudogene TRBV3-2) and TRBJ2-1; 7 nucleotides agree with TRBD2. V dropped 1 base and J dropped 1; count of bases not matched to a gene: 13. CDR1 and CDR2 (germline): LGHDT, YNNKEL (reference sequence). This CDR3 contains 19 residues. For the CDR3, the DNA is TGTGCCAGCAGCCAAGTGGGGGTGGATAACGGGAGGTCCTACAATGAGCAGTTCTTC. Amino acid sequence: CASSQVGVDNGRSYNEQFF.